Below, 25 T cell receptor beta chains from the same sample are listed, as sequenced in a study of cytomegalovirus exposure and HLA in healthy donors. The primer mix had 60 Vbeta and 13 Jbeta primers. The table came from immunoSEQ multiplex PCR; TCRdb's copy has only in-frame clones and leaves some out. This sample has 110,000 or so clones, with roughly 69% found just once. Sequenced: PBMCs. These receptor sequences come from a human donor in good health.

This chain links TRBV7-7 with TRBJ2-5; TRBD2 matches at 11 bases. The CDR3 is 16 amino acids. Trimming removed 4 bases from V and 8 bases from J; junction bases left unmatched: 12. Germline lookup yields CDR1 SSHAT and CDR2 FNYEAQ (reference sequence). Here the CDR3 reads CASSSAPTSGSDTQYF. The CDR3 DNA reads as TGTGCCAGCAGCTCCGCGCCTACTAGCGGGAGTGATACCCAGTACTTC.

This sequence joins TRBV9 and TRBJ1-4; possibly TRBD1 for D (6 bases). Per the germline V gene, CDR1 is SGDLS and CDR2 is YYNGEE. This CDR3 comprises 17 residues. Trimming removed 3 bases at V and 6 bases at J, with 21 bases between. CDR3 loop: CASSASFRGRGDEKLFF. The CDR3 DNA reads TGTGCCAGCAGCGCCTCGTTCAGGGGAAGAGGAGATGAAAAACTGTTTTTT.

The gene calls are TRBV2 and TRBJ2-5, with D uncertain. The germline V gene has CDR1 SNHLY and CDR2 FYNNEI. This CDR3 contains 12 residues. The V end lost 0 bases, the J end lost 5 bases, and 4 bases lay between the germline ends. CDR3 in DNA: TGTGCCAGCAGTGAAGCAGCGGAGACCCAGTACTTC. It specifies CASSEAAETQYF.

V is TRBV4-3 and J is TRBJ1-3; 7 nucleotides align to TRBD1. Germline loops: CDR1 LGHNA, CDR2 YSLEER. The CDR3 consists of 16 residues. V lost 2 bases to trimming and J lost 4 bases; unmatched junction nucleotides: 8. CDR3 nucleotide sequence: TGCGCCAGCAGCCAAAGGGCAGGGGGATTCGGAAACACCATATATTTT. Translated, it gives CASSQRAGGFGNTIYF.

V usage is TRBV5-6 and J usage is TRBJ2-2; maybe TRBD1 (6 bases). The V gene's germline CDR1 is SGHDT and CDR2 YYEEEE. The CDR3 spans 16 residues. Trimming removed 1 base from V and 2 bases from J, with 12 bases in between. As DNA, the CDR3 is TGTGCCAGCAGCTTGTGGCAGGGGATCAACACCGGGGAGCTGTTTTTT. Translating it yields CASSLWQGINTGELFF.

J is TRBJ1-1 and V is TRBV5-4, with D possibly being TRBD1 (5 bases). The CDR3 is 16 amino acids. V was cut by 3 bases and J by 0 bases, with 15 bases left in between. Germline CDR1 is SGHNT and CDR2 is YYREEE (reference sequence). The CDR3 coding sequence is TGTGCCAGCAGCTCAGGAGCTGGAGGGGTGAACACTGAAGCTTTCTTT. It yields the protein CASSSGAGGVNTEAFF.

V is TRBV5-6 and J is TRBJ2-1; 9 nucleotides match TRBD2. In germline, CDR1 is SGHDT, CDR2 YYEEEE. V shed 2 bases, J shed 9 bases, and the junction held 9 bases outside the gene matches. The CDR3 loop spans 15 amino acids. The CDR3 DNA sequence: TGTGCCAGCAGCTTACGGGGTAGCGGGAGTACTGAGCAGTTCTTC. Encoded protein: CASSLRGSGSTEQFF.

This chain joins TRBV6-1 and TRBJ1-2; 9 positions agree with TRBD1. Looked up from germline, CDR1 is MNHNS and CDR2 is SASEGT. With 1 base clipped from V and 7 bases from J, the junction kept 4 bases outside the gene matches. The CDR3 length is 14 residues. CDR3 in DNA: TGTGCCAGCAGTGAAGGGGGGACAGGGTCTGGCTACACCTTC. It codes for CASSEGGTGSGYTF.

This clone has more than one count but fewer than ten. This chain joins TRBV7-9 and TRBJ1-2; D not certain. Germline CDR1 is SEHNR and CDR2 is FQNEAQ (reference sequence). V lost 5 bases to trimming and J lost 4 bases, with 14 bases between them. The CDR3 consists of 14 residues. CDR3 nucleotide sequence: TGTGCCAGCAGCCGACGAGGCAGCTTCTATGGCTACACCTTC. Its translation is CASSRRGSFYGYTF.

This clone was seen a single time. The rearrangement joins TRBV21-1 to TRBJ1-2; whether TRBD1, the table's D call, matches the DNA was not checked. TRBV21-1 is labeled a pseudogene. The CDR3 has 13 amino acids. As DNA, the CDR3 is TGTGCCAGCAGTAGGACAGGGGCAAATGGCTACACCTTC. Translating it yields CASSRTGANGYTF.

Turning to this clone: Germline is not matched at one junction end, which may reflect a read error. Here the CDR3 reads CASKIRLAGALGTGELFF. The CDR3 region has the DNA TGCGCCAGCAAAATTCGACTAGCGGGGGCCCTGGGGACCGGGGAGCTATTTTTT. V and J are TRBV5-1 and TRBJ2-2; 12 bases match TRBD2. This CDR3 is built from 18 residues. Germline V gene lookup returns CDR1 SGHRS and CDR2 YFSETQ.

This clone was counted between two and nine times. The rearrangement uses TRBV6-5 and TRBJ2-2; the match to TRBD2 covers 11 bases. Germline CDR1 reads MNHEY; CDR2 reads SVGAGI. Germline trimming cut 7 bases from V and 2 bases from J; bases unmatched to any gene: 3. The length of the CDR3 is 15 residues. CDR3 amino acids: CASTRLAGNTGELFF. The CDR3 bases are TGTGCCAGCACGAGACTAGCGGGAAACACCGGGGAGCTGTTTTTT.

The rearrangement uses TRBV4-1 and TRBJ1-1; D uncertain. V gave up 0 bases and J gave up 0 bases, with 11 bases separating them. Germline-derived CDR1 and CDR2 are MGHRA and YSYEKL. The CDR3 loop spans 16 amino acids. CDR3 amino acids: CASSQETADMNTEAFF. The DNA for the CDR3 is TGCGCCAGCAGCCAAGAAACGGCAGACATGAACACTGAAGCTTTCTTT.

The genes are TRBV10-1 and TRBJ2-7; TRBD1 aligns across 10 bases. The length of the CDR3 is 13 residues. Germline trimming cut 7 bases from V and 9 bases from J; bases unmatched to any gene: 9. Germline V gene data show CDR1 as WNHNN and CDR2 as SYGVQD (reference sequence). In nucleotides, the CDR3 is TGCGCCAGCACTCGGGACAGGGGAGGAAGGCAGTACTTC. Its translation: CASTRDRGGRQYF.

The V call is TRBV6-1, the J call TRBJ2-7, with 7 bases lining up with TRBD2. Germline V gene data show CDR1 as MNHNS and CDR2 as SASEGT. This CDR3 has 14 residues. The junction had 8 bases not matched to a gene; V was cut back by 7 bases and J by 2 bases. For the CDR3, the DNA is TGTGCCAGCAAGGTCACGGGAGGTCCCTACGAGCAGTACTTC. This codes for CASKVTGGPYEQYF.

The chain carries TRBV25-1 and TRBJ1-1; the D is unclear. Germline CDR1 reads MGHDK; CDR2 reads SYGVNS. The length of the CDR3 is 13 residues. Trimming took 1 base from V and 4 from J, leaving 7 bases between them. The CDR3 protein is CASSEFGGTEAFF. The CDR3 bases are TGTGCCAGCAGTGAATTCGGTGGCACTGAAGCTTTCTTT.

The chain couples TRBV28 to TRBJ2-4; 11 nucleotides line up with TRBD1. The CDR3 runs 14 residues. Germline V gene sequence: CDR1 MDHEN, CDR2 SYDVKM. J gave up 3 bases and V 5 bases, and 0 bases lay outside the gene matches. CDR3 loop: CASSGTGGKNIQYF. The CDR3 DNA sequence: TGTGCCAGCAGTGGGACAGGGGGCAAAAACATTCAGTACTTC.

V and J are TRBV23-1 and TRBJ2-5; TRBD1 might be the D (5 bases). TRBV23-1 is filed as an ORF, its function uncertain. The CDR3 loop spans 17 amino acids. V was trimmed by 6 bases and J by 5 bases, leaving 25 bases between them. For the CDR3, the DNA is TGCGCCAGCAGCCCCTCCTTTGGGCAGGGCGATAAGGAGACCCAGTACTTC. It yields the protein CASSPSFGQGDKETQYF.

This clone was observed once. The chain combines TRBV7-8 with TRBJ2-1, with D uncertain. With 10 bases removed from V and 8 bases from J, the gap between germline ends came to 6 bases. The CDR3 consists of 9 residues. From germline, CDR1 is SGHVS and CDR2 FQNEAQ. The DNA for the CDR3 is TGTGCCACCCATTATGAGCAGTTCTTC. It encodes CATHYEQFF.

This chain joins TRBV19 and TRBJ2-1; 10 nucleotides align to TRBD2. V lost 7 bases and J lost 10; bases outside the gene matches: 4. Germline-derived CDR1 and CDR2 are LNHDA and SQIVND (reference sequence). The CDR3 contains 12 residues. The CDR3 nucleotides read TGTGCCAGTAACTCGGGACTAGCGGAGCAGTTCTTC. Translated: CASNSGLAEQFF. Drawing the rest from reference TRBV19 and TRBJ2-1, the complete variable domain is DGGITQSPKYLFRKEGQNVTLSCEQNLNHDAMYWYRQDPGQGLRLIYYSQIVNDFQKGDIAEGYSVSREKKESFPLTVTSAQKNPTAFYLCASNSGLAEQFFGPGTRLTVL.

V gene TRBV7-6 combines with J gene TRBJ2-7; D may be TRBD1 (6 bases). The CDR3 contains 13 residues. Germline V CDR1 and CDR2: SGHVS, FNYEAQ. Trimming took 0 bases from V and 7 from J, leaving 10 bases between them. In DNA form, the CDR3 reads TGTGCCAGCAGCTTAGCGCCCCAGGGGGAGCAGTACTTC. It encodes CASSLAPQGEQYF.

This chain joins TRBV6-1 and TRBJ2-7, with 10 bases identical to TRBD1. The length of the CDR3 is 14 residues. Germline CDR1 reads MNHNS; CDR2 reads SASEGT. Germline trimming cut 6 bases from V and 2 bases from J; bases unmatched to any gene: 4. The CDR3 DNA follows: TGTGCCAGCAGAGGACAGGGGGACCCCTACGAGCAGTACTTC. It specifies CASRGQGDPYEQYF.

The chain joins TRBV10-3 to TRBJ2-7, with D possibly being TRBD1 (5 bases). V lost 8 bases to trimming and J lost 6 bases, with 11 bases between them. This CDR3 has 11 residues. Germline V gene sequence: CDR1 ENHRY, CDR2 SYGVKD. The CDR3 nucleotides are TGTGCCATCGGGGCAGCGATCGAGCAGTACTTC. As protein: CAIGAAIEQYF.

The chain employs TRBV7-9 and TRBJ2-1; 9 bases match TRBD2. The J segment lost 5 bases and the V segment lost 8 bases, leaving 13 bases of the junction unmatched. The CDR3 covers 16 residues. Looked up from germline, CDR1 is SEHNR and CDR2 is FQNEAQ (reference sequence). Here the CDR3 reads CASSPRASGADNEQFF. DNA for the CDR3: TGTGCCAGCTCCCCTAGGGCTAGCGGGGCAGACAATGAGCAGTTCTTC.

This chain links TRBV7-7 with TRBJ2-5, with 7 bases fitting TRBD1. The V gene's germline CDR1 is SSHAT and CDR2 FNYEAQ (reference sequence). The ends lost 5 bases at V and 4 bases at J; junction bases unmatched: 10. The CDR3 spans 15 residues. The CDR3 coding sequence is TGTGCCAGCAGCCCCCTGTTAGGGGGCGCAGAGACCCAGTACTTC. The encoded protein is CASSPLLGGAETQYF. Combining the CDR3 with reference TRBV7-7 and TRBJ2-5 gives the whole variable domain GAGVSQSPRYKVTKRGQDVTLRCDPISSHATLYWYQQALGQGPEFLTYFNYEAQPDKSGLPSDRFSAERPEGSISTLTIQRTEQRDSAMYRCASSPLLGGAETQYFGPGTRLLVL.